This is a list of T cell receptor beta chains from one sample in a study of cytomegalovirus exposure and HLA in healthy donors. Assay used: immunoSEQ multiplex PCR; TCRdb lists only in-frame clones, some missing. This sample has about 160,000 clones, with approximately 80% found just once. The sequencing sample was made of PBMCs. The receptors stem from a woman between 18 and 29 years old in good health and CMV-seronegative. The CDR3 runs from the conserved cysteine through the conserved F or W. Each record gives: D gene, V gene, clone size, J gene, CDR3 DNA, CDR3 protein. A D gene is named only where the DNA matches it firmly. Where a row states a size, it is once, few, many or the class of an expanded clone; other rows omit it.

d_call: NA
v_call: TRBV6-1
clone_size: NA
j_call: TRBJ1-2
cdr3_nt: TGTGCCAGCAGTGAGGGGAGGGTGGACTATGGCTACACCTTC
cdr3_aa: CASSEGRVDYGYTF

d_call: NA
v_call: TRBV11-2
clone_size: NA
j_call: TRBJ2-1
cdr3_nt: TGTGCCAGCAGCTTAACGGGGTCGACCGAGCAGTTCTTC
cdr3_aa: CASSLTGSTEQFF

d_call: TRBD1
v_call: TRBV5-1
clone_size: NA
j_call: TRBJ2-1
cdr3_nt: TGCGCCAGCAGCGTTCAGGGGGCGGTTGATGAGCAGTTCTTC
cdr3_aa: CASSVQGAVDEQFF

d_call: NA
v_call: TRBV2
clone_size: NA
j_call: TRBJ2-6
cdr3_nt: TGTGCCAGCAAAAGGGACACTTTTGGGGCCAACGTCCTGACTTTC
cdr3_aa: CASKRDTFGANVLTF

d_call: NA
v_call: TRBV7-8
clone_size: NA
j_call: TRBJ1-3
cdr3_nt: TGTGCCAGCAGCCCGAAAGGAGGAGGGCACACCATATATTTT
cdr3_aa: CASSPKGGGHTIYF

d_call: NA
v_call: TRBV7-3
clone_size: NA
j_call: TRBJ1-1
cdr3_nt: TGTGCCAGCAGCTTAATGCAAGCCACTGAAGCTTTCTTT
cdr3_aa: CASSLMQATEAFF

d_call: TRBD1
v_call: TRBV5-4
clone_size: NA
j_call: TRBJ1-2
cdr3_nt: TGTGCCAGCAGCTCCGGGACAGACATCTATGGCTACACCTTC
cdr3_aa: CASSSGTDIYGYTF

d_call: NA
v_call: TRBV7-2
clone_size: NA
j_call: TRBJ2-3
cdr3_nt: TGTGCCAGCAGCCGCATGGCGGGAAGGACAGATACGCAGTATTTT
cdr3_aa: CASSRMAGRTDTQYF

d_call: TRBD1
v_call: TRBV6-5
clone_size: once
j_call: TRBJ1-1
cdr3_nt: TGTGCCAGCAGTGGACAGGGGTACACTGAAGCTTTCTTT
cdr3_aa: CASSGQGYTEAFF

d_call: TRBD1
v_call: TRBV23-1
clone_size: once
j_call: TRBJ1-6
cdr3_nt: TGCGCCAGCAGTCCATGGGACAGGGAAGGCTCACCCCTCCACTTT
cdr3_aa: CASSPWDREGSPLHF

d_call: TRBD1
v_call: TRBV27
clone_size: NA
j_call: TRBJ1-4
cdr3_nt: TGTGCCAGCAGTTCCCGACAGGGCGAAGAAAAACTGTTTTTT
cdr3_aa: CASSSRQGEEKLFF

d_call: NA
v_call: TRBV6-5
clone_size: NA
j_call: TRBJ1-6
cdr3_nt: TGTGCCAGCAGTTACGACATTCCAGATCTAAATTCACCCCTCCACTTT
cdr3_aa: CASSYDIPDLNSPLHF

d_call: TRBD1
v_call: TRBV15
clone_size: NA
j_call: TRBJ1-2
cdr3_nt: TGTGCCACTTCCCGGGACAGGGGGGAGAGCTATGGCTACACCTTC
cdr3_aa: CATSRDRGESYGYTF

d_call: TRBD1
v_call: TRBV6-6
clone_size: NA
j_call: TRBJ1-2
cdr3_nt: TGTGCCAGCGTTACAGGGGGCGATGGCTATGGCTACACCTTC
cdr3_aa: CASVTGGDGYGYTF

d_call: NA
v_call: TRBV15
clone_size: NA
j_call: TRBJ1-1
cdr3_nt: TGTGCCACCAGCAATAATTTGAACACTGAAGCTTTCTTT
cdr3_aa: CATSNNLNTEAFF

d_call: NA
v_call: TRBV11-2
clone_size: NA
j_call: TRBJ1-6
cdr3_nt: TGTGCCAGCAGTTCAGGTTTTCTCAGTTCACCCCTCCACTTT
cdr3_aa: CASSSGFLSSPLHF

d_call: NA
v_call: TRBV28
clone_size: once
j_call: TRBJ2-7
cdr3_nt: TGTGCCAGCAGTTCTTCCGACAGCTACGAGCAGTACTTC
cdr3_aa: CASSSSDSYEQYF

d_call: TRBD1
v_call: TRBV27
clone_size: NA
j_call: TRBJ2-5
cdr3_nt: TGTGCCAGCAGTCCTTCCGGGACAGGGCTTTTTGAGACCCAGTACTTC
cdr3_aa: CASSPSGTGLFETQYF

d_call: TRBD1
v_call: TRBV11-2
clone_size: NA
j_call: TRBJ1-2
cdr3_nt: TGTGCCAGCAGCCTGACAGGGGAACGCGGCTACACCTTC
cdr3_aa: CASSLTGERGYTF

d_call: NA
v_call: TRBV5-6
clone_size: few
j_call: TRBJ1-1
cdr3_nt: TGTGCCAGCAGCCAAAACAGGGTGGTAAATGAAGCTTTCTTT
cdr3_aa: CASSQNRVVNEAFF

d_call: NA
v_call: TRBV7-9
clone_size: few
j_call: TRBJ1-1
cdr3_nt: TGTGCCAGCAGCTTAGACCCCAAGGGGGTAACTGAAGCTTTCTTT
cdr3_aa: CASSLDPKGVTEAFF

d_call: TRBD2
v_call: TRBV12-5
clone_size: NA
j_call: TRBJ2-3
cdr3_nt: TGTGCTAGTGGTTTAGCGGGGGGGCCAGGAGATACGCAGTATTTT
cdr3_aa: CASGLAGGPGDTQYF

d_call: TRBD1
v_call: TRBV7-9
clone_size: once
j_call: TRBJ1-4
cdr3_nt: TGTGCCAGCAGCTTTCAGGGGGCGGGTAATGAAAAACTGTTTTTT
cdr3_aa: CASSFQGAGNEKLFF

d_call: NA
v_call: TRBV5-4
clone_size: NA
j_call: TRBJ1-1
cdr3_nt: TGTGCCAGCAGCGGGCCGGGACACCGGACGGAGAACACTGAAGCTTTCTTT
cdr3_aa: CASSGPGHRTENTEAFF

d_call: NA
v_call: TRBV5-1
clone_size: NA
j_call: TRBJ1-1
cdr3_nt: TGCGCCAGCAGCGCCCCGACAGACCCCCGGGTAGCTTTCTTT
cdr3_aa: CASSAPTDPRVAFF

d_call: NA
v_call: TRBV5-1
clone_size: NA
j_call: TRBJ2-5
cdr3_nt: TGCGCCAGCAGCTTTCAAGGGGGATCGGAGACCCAGTACTTC
cdr3_aa: CASSFQGGSETQYF

d_call: NA
v_call: TRBV4-1
clone_size: NA
j_call: TRBJ2-7
cdr3_nt: TGCGCCAGCAGCCAAGACGGCCGAGGGACCTACGAGCAGTACTTC
cdr3_aa: CASSQDGRGTYEQYF

d_call: NA
v_call: TRBV25-1
clone_size: once
j_call: TRBJ1-1
cdr3_nt: TGTGCCAGCAGTGAGGGTTGGGCCAACACTGAAGCTTTCTTT
cdr3_aa: CASSEGWANTEAFF

d_call: TRBD2
v_call: TRBV18
clone_size: once
j_call: TRBJ2-3
cdr3_nt: TGTGCCAGCTCACCACCCCTAGCGGGGGGAACAGATACGCAGTATTTT
cdr3_aa: CASSPPLAGGTDTQYF

d_call: TRBD2
v_call: TRBV7-3
clone_size: NA
j_call: TRBJ2-2
cdr3_nt: TGTGCCAGCAGCCCGCGGGGGGGGAGAAACACCGGGGAGCTGTTTTTT
cdr3_aa: CASSPRGGRNTGELFF

d_call: TRBD1
v_call: TRBV6-1
clone_size: NA
j_call: TRBJ1-5
cdr3_nt: TGTGCCAGCAGAGCCCAGGAGGGGGCTAACCAGCCCCAGCATTTT
cdr3_aa: CASRAQEGANQPQHF

d_call: TRBD1
v_call: TRBV7-9
clone_size: NA
j_call: TRBJ2-7
cdr3_nt: TGTGCCAGCAGTTGGGACAGGAGCTCCTACGAGCAGTACTTC
cdr3_aa: CASSWDRSSYEQYF

d_call: TRBD2
v_call: TRBV7-9
clone_size: NA
j_call: TRBJ2-1
cdr3_nt: TGTGCCAGCAGCTTACCAGCGGGGGCGGGTGGTGAGCAGTTCTTC
cdr3_aa: CASSLPAGAGGEQFF

d_call: TRBD1
v_call: TRBV19
clone_size: NA
j_call: TRBJ1-1
cdr3_nt: TGTGCCAGTAGTCGACAGGGGGGCACTGAAGCTTTCTTT
cdr3_aa: CASSRQGGTEAFF

d_call: TRBD2
v_call: TRBV30
clone_size: NA
j_call: TRBJ2-1
cdr3_nt: TGTGCCTGGAGCGGCGAGGGGCGGGGGTACTCAAATGAGCAGTTCTTC
cdr3_aa: CAWSGEGRGYSNEQFF

d_call: NA
v_call: TRBV7-9
clone_size: NA
j_call: TRBJ2-3
cdr3_nt: TGTGCCAGCAGCTTTCAAGATACGCAGTATTTT
cdr3_aa: CASSFQDTQYF

d_call: NA
v_call: TRBV5-4
clone_size: NA
j_call: TRBJ2-6
cdr3_nt: TGTGCCAGCAGCTTGGAAGGGGCCCGCGTCCTGACTTTC
cdr3_aa: CASSLEGARVLTF

d_call: NA
v_call: TRBV30
clone_size: few
j_call: TRBJ2-7
cdr3_nt: TGTGCCTGGAGTGTACAGGCAAGATCATACGAGCAGTACTTC
cdr3_aa: CAWSVQARSYEQYF

d_call: TRBD1
v_call: TRBV6-5
clone_size: few
j_call: TRBJ1-5
cdr3_nt: TGTGCCAGCAGTGCAGGGGGCCGGAATCAGCCCCAGCATTTT
cdr3_aa: CASSAGGRNQPQHF

d_call: NA
v_call: TRBV13
clone_size: NA
j_call: TRBJ1-1
cdr3_nt: TGTGCCAGCAGCTTGGACAGAATGAACACTGAAGCTTTCTTT
cdr3_aa: CASSLDRMNTEAFF

d_call: TRBD1
v_call: TRBV19
clone_size: once
j_call: TRBJ2-7
cdr3_nt: TGTGCCAGTAGTACGGCCGGGACAGGGAACTACGAGCAGTACTTC
cdr3_aa: CASSTAGTGNYEQYF

d_call: TRBD1
v_call: TRBV5-1
clone_size: once
j_call: TRBJ1-2
cdr3_nt: TGCGCCAGCAGCCCCGGACAGGCCGGCTACACCTTC
cdr3_aa: CASSPGQAGYTF

d_call: NA
v_call: TRBV13
clone_size: NA
j_call: TRBJ2-5
cdr3_nt: TGTGCCAGCAGCTTAACCTGGGCATCGCAAGAGACCCAGTACTTC
cdr3_aa: CASSLTWASQETQYF

d_call: NA
v_call: TRBV10-1
clone_size: few
j_call: TRBJ1-1
cdr3_nt: TGCGCCAGCAGTGAGTCGAACAGGAGAGTTTTCTTT
cdr3_aa: CASSESNRRVFF

d_call: NA
v_call: TRBV4-1
clone_size: few
j_call: TRBJ2-7
cdr3_nt: TGCGCCAGCAGCCAGCAGGGGTCCTCTTCCTACGAGCAGTACTTC
cdr3_aa: CASSQQGSSSYEQYF

d_call: NA
v_call: TRBV6-6
clone_size: NA
j_call: TRBJ2-4
cdr3_nt: TGTGCCAGCAGTTACGACCAGGGGGCCAAAAACATTCAGTACTTC
cdr3_aa: CASSYDQGAKNIQYF

d_call: NA
v_call: TRBV5-5
clone_size: once
j_call: TRBJ1-4
cdr3_nt: TGTGCCAGCAGCTTATACGGTCCTAATGAAAAACTGTTTTTT
cdr3_aa: CASSLYGPNEKLFF

d_call: NA
v_call: TRBV7-8
clone_size: NA
j_call: TRBJ1-5
cdr3_nt: TGTGCCAGCAGCTTAGGCGGGTCGGGGAGGGGGAATCAGCCCCAGCATTTT
cdr3_aa: CASSLGGSGRGNQPQHF

d_call: NA
v_call: TRBV7-9
clone_size: NA
j_call: TRBJ1-1
cdr3_nt: TGTGCCAGCAGTCCTGTGCCGCGGCAGAACACTGAAGCTTTCTTT
cdr3_aa: CASSPVPRQNTEAFF

d_call: NA
v_call: TRBV18
clone_size: once
j_call: TRBJ2-2
cdr3_nt: TGTGCCAGCTCACCACTCCAGGCCGGGGAGCTGTTTTTT
cdr3_aa: CASSPLQAGELFF

d_call: NA
v_call: TRBV6-1
clone_size: NA
j_call: TRBJ1-1
cdr3_nt: TGTGCCAGCAGTGTATTAGAGTCTGCTGAAGCTTTCTTT
cdr3_aa: CASSVLESAEAFF

d_call: TRBD1
v_call: TRBV9
clone_size: NA
j_call: TRBJ1-3
cdr3_nt: TGTGCCAGCAGCCCCCACCCGGACAGGGGAAACACCATATATTTT
cdr3_aa: CASSPHPDRGNTIYF

d_call: NA
v_call: TRBV28
clone_size: NA
j_call: TRBJ1-5
cdr3_nt: TGTGCCAGCAGTCTGGCGGGGGCCTACAATCAGCCCCAGCATTTT
cdr3_aa: CASSLAGAYNQPQHF

d_call: TRBD1
v_call: TRBV10-2
clone_size: NA
j_call: TRBJ2-3
cdr3_nt: TGCGCCGGCAGTATCGAGGGGGCCAGCACAGATACGCAGTATTTT
cdr3_aa: CAGSIEGASTDTQYF

d_call: NA
v_call: TRBV5-5
clone_size: few
j_call: TRBJ2-2
cdr3_nt: TGTGCCAGCAGCTTGGGAGGAATAAACACCGGGGAGCTGTTTTTT
cdr3_aa: CASSLGGINTGELFF